A selection of T cell receptor beta chains follows, all from one sample in a study of T cell clones after liver transplantation. The protocol was immunoSEQ multiplex PCR, while the TCRdb copy is restricted to in-frame clones and leaves out a portion. The profile shows some 70,000 clones, under 95% of them singletons. Specimen: CD4+ T cells from blood, collected before liver transplant. These receptors were taken from a human donor who received a liver transplant. CDR3s include the opening cysteine and the closing phenylalanine or tryptophan. The order of the fields is D gene, V gene, clone size, J gene, CDR3 DNA, CDR3 protein. A D gene is named only where the DNA matches it firmly. Clone size appears in some rows only: once, few, many, or a class for an expanded clone.

>-|TRBV6-5|-|TRBJ1-2
TGTGCCAGTGCCCCCTCTTGGGCAGTCTATGGCTACACCTTC
CASAPSWAVYGYTF
>TRBD2|TRBV5-1|-|TRBJ2-3
TGCGCCAGCAGCCCCAGTTCGGGGGGTGGAGCAGATACGCAGTATTTT
CASSPSSGGGADTQYF
>-|TRBV4-1|-|TRBJ1-1
TGCGCCAGCAGCCGGCAAGAGGACCTAGAGGCTTTCTTT
CASSRQEDLEAFF
>-|TRBV7-2|-|TRBJ2-2
TGTGCCAGCAGCTTGCTCTGGGGGATAGGCGGGGAGCTGTTTTTT
CASSLLWGIGGELFF
>TRBD1|TRBV5-1|once|TRBJ2-5
TGCGCCAGCAGCTCCGGGACAGGAAAAGAGACCCAGTACTTC
CASSSGTGKETQYF
>TRBD1|TRBV5-1|-|TRBJ2-5
TGCGCCAGCAGCTTGGGGACAGGGGACGAGACCCAGTACTTC
CASSLGTGDETQYF
>TRBD1|TRBV7-7|-|TRBJ2-5
TGTGCCAGCAGCTTAGACAGGGGGCAGGGAGAGACCCAGTACTTC
CASSLDRGQGETQYF
>-|TRBV10-3|-|TRBJ1-4
TGTGCCTCCCAATCTGCAACTAATGAAAAACTGTTTTTT
CASQSATNEKLFF
>-|TRBV19|-|TRBJ2-3
TGTGCCTCGGCCAGGGGTTCCAGCACAGATACGCAGTATTTT
CASARGSSTDTQYF
>TRBD1|TRBV29-1|-|TRBJ1-2
TGCAGCGTTGAGCCCCCTGGCGGGACAGGGGAGAGGGGCTACACCTTC
CSVEPPGGTGERGYTF
>-|TRBV27|-|TRBJ2-6
TGTGCCAGCAGTTCTCTAGGCTCTGGGGCCAACGTCCTGACTTTC
CASSSLGSGANVLTF
>TRBD2|TRBV28|-|TRBJ2-3
TGTGCCAGCAGCTCAGGGACTAGCACCGATACGCAGTATTTT
CASSSGTSTDTQYF
>-|TRBV7-9|-|TRBJ1-1
TGTGCCGGACGGGTAGGCGGCCGAGCAACTGAAGCTTTCTTT
CAGRVGGRATEAFF
>-|TRBV27|-|TRBJ1-5
TGTGCCAGCAGTCCCCTAGCCCTGAGTCGCAATCAGCCCCAGCATTTT
CASSPLALSRNQPQHF
>-|TRBV7-9|-|TRBJ2-5
TGTGCCAGCAGCTTAGGGACAGCACAAGAGACCCAGTACTTC
CASSLGTAQETQYF
>TRBD1|TRBV19|-|TRBJ1-5
TGTGCCAGTAGTGCTCGGGACAGTGGCAATCAGCCCCAGCATTTT
CASSARDSGNQPQHF
>-|TRBV7-9|-|TRBJ2-5
TGTGCCAGCAGCTCCGGGACATTCGTTCAAGAGACCCAGTACTTC
CASSSGTFVQETQYF
>-|TRBV19|-|TRBJ2-7
TGTGCCAGTAGCCGACAGGTCGAATACGAGCAGTACTTC
CASSRQVEYEQYF
>TRBD2|TRBV10-2|-|TRBJ2-6
TGCGCCAGCGCCCGGGGGGCCGGGAGGGGGGCTGGGGCCAACGTCCTGACTTTC
CASARGAGRGAGANVLTF
>-|TRBV7-9|-|TRBJ2-7
TGTGCCAGCAGTTCCAGGGTGTTAAGCTCCTACGAGCAGTACTTC
CASSSRVLSSYEQYF
>-|TRBV10-2|-|TRBJ1-5
TGCGCCAGCAGTTTCGGCTTGGGACATCAGCCCCAGCATTTT
CASSFGLGHQPQHF
>TRBD1|TRBV7-8|-|TRBJ2-7
TGTGCCAGCAGCTTAGGGGACAGAGACTACGAGCAGTACTTC
CASSLGDRDYEQYF
>-|TRBV11-3|-|TRBJ1-3
TGTGCCAGCAGCTTGGGAAACACCATATATTTT
CASSLGNTIYF
>-|TRBV27|-|TRBJ1-1
TGTGCCAGCAGGCGGGACAATTTGCGGCTTGAAGCTTTCTTT
CASRRDNLRLEAFF